A single sample gave rise to the 27 T cell receptor beta chains below, sequenced in a study of chemoradiotherapy in HPV16-positive cancers. Clones were sequenced by immunoSEQ multiplex PCR, and TCRdb holds only the in-frame ones, with some missing. The sample holds about 2,400 clones, roughly 87% seen once. Sequences were derived from tumor tissue, sampled from a patient who underwent chemoradiotherapy. These TCRs come from a human donor with HPV-associated anogenital cancer.

This clone was picked up one time. The chain employs TRBV29-1 and TRBJ2-2; D tentatively fits TRBD1 or TRBD2 (6 bases each). CDR1 and CDR2 from the germline V gene are SQVTM and ANQGSEA. The CDR3 sequence is 16 residues long. V lost 5 bases to trimming and J lost 3 bases, with 19 bases between them. Here the CDR3 DNA reads TGCAGCGTTAGGGGGGAGGTCATAACGGACACCGGGGAGCTGTTTTTT. It yields the protein CSVRGEVITDTGELFF.

This clone has just one count. V is TRBV10-2 and J is TRBJ1-2; D is unclear. Trimming took off 5 bases at V and 8 bases at J, with 12 bases between the two ends. The germline CDR1 and CDR2 sequences are WSHSY and SAAADI. CDR3 length equals 12 residues. The CDR3 DNA reads as TGCGCCAGCAGTCGTCGTGAGAGCGGCTACACCTTC. Amino acids: CASSRRESGYTF.

The sample holds a few counts of this clone. J is TRBJ2-3 and V is TRBV11-2; 7 nucleotides line up with TRBD2. V lost 5 bases and J lost 2; bases outside the gene matches: 7. Per the germline V gene, CDR1 is SGHAT and CDR2 is FQNNGV. The CDR3 runs 15 residues. The DNA for the CDR3 is TGTGCCAGCAGCCAAGCGGGACCCCCCACAGATACGCAGTATTTT. This encodes CASSQAGPPTDTQYF.

The rearrangement links TRBV7-2 to TRBJ2-5, with no clear D. This CDR3 is 13 amino acids long. Trimming stripped 5 bases from V and 3 bases from J, with 10 bases between. Germline V gene data show CDR1 as SGHTA and CDR2 as FQGNSA. CDR3 nucleotides: TGTGCCAGCAGCCGCCGGAGCAAAGAGACCCAGTACTTC. Its translation is CASSRRSKETQYF.

The chain carries TRBV28 and TRBJ2-3, with 8 bases matching TRBD2. CDR3 length: 17 amino acids. CDR1 and CDR2 (germline): MDHEN, SYDVKM. Trimming cost V 4 bases and J 0 bases; bases outside gene matches: 9. The CDR3 DNA reads as TGTGCCAGCAGTTCCCCCATAGCGGGGAGGAGCACAGATACGCAGTATTTT. It specifies CASSSPIAGRSTDTQYF.

This sequence joins TRBV5-6 and TRBJ1-4; 8 positions agree with TRBD1. The CDR3 is 16 amino acids. The junction had 8 bases not matched to a gene; V was cut back by 0 bases and J by 7 bases. Germline assignment: CDR1 SGHDT and CDR2 YYEEEE. CDR3 loop: CASSLGQGQGREKLFF. The CDR3 DNA follows: TGTGCCAGCAGCTTGGGACAGGGGCAAGGGCGTGAAAAACTGTTTTTT.

The J gene is TRBJ1-1, the V gene TRBV6-1; D gene uncertain. The CDR3 is made up of 14 amino acids. Between the trimmed V and J ends, which lost 7 bases and 4 bases, there was a span of 16 bases. Germline V gives CDR1 MNHNS, CDR2 SASEGT. The DNA of the CDR3 is TGTGCCAGCATTCGTGACCCGTCTCTCACTGAAGCTTTCTTT. It translates to CASIRDPSLTEAFF.

The chain is built from TRBV5-1 and TRBJ1-1, with D tentatively TRBD1 (5 bases). The CDR3 has 14 amino acids. V was pared by 0 bases and J by 3 bases, with 9 bases between. The germline CDR1 and CDR2 sequences are SGHRS and YFSETQ. Written as DNA, the CDR3 is TGCGCCAGCAGCTTGGGGGGAGGGGACACTGAAGCTTTCTTT. It encodes CASSLGGGDTEAFF.

In this sample, this clone turned up once. The gene calls are TRBV7-2 and TRBJ2-2; D perhaps matches TRBD2 (5 bases). Trimming stripped 3 bases from V and 7 bases from J, with 15 bases between. This CDR3 spans 15 amino acids. Germline loops: CDR1 SGHTA, CDR2 FQGNSA. The CDR3 sequence: CASSFLARTGGELFF. In DNA, the CDR3 is TGTGCCAGCAGCTTCCTCGCCAGGACTGGCGGGGAGCTGTTTTTT.

The rearrangement joins TRBV27 to TRBJ1-3; D gene ambiguous. Per germline, CDR1 MNHEY and CDR2 SMNVEV (reference sequence). The CDR3 contains 15 residues. Trimming removed 5 bases at V and 0 bases at J, with 11 bases between. The CDR3 DNA sequence: TGTGCCAGCAGTCCTATAGCGGACTCTGGAAACACCATATATTTT. Amino acids: CASSPIADSGNTIYF.

This clone is a singleton in its sample. The genes are TRBV4-3 and TRBJ2-1; 7 bases fit TRBD2. The CDR3 has 18 amino acids. In germline, CDR1 is LGHNA, CDR2 YSLEER. V trimming: 0 bases; J trimming: 6 bases; junction bases outside the gene matches: 14. CDR3 protein: CASSQERGGLPRANEQFF. The DNA for the CDR3 is TGCGCCAGCAGCCAAGAAAGGGGAGGGCTCCCCCGAGCCAATGAGCAGTTCTTC.

This clone came up once. The V and J genes are TRBV7-7 and TRBJ2-7; 9 positions match TRBD1. This CDR3 region has 13 residues. The V and J ends lost 5 bases and 5 bases, in that order; junction bases with no gene match: 4. From germline, CDR1 is SSHAT and CDR2 FNYEAQ (reference sequence). The CDR3 DNA follows: TGTGCCAGCAGCACTGACAGGGGGAACGAGCAGTACTTC. Translating gives CASSTDRGNEQYF. Filled out from reference TRBV7-7 and TRBJ2-7, the complete variable domain reads GAGVSQSPRYKVTKRGQDVTLRCDPISSHATLYWYQQALGQGPEFLTYFNYEAQPDKSGLPSDRFSAERPEGSISTLTIQRTEQRDSAMYRCASSTDRGNEQYFGPGTRLTVT.

In its sample, this clone was seen a few times. The chain joins TRBV10-1 to TRBJ1-1, with 10 bases that match TRBD1. V was pared by 5 bases and J by 5 bases, with 11 bases of the junction left unmatched. Per the germline V gene, CDR1 is WNHNN and CDR2 is SYGVQD (reference sequence). This CDR3 comprises 16 residues. The CDR3 DNA is TGCGCCAGCAGTCCCTATAGGGACAGGGGAGGGACTGAAGCTTTCTTT. It encodes CASSPYRDRGGTEAFF.

The count of this clone is one. The gene calls are TRBV5-1 and TRBJ2-3; TRBD2 matches at 8 bases. The J segment lost 3 bases and the V segment lost 2 bases, leaving 2 bases of the junction unmatched. There are 14 residues in the CDR3. Per germline, CDR1 SGHRS and CDR2 YFSETQ. The CDR3 bases are TGCGCCAGCAGCTTTGGACTAGCTACAGATACGCAGTATTTT. Translating it yields CASSFGLATDTQYF.

The chain links TRBV7-9 to TRBJ1-1, with a tentative D call TRBD1 (5 bases). Trimming shortened V by 5 bases and J by 7 bases, and 11 bases separated the two germline ends. Germline V gene data show CDR1 as SEHNR and CDR2 as FQNEAQ (reference sequence). This CDR3 is built from 12 residues. CDR3 region: CASSLDSFEAFF. The CDR3 DNA reads TGTGCCAGCAGCCTCGACAGTTTTGAAGCTTTCTTT.

This chain joins TRBV28 and TRBJ1-1; D might be TRBD1 (5 bases). The CDR3 extends over 13 amino acids. Germline V lookup: CDR1 MDHEN, CDR2 SYDVKM. V dropped 7 bases and J dropped 5 bases, with 14 bases sitting between them. For the CDR3, the DNA is TGTGCCAGCAAATACCAGGGCAGTACTGAAGCTTTCTTT. Translating it yields CASKYQGSTEAFF.

This clone was counted a single time. V usage is TRBV28 and J usage is TRBJ2-3; a weak D match, TRBD2 (5 bases). V lost 5 bases and J lost 2, with 8 bases in between. The CDR3 runs 13 residues. Germline values: CDR1 MDHEN, CDR2 SYDVKM. The CDR3 loop is CASSGLPTDTQYF. Written as DNA, the CDR3 is TGTGCCAGCAGTGGACTTCCCACAGATACGCAGTATTTT.

This chain links TRBV19 with TRBJ1-1; D remains unclear. CDR1 LNHDA and CDR2 SQIVND come from the germline V gene (reference sequence). There are 13 residues in the CDR3. Trimming pared 7 bases from V and 1 base from J, leaving 10 bases between. DNA of the CDR3: TGTGCCAGTAAGGGATACGGGAACACTGAAGCTTTCTTT. Encoded protein: CASKGYGNTEAFF.

V usage is TRBV29-1 and J usage is TRBJ2-5; tentatively, D is TRBD2 (6 bases). Germline-derived CDR1 and CDR2 are SQVTM and ANQGSEA. Trimming shortened V by 3 bases and J by 7 bases, and 15 bases separated the two germline ends. The CDR3 consists of 13 residues. The CDR3 protein is CSVEGGSVGTQYF. In DNA, the CDR3 is TGCAGCGTTGAGGGAGGATCGGTAGGGACCCAGTACTTC. The complete variable domain, with remaining parts taken from reference TRBV29-1 and TRBJ2-5, reads SAVISQKPSRDICQRGTSLTIQCQVDSQVTMMFWYRQQPGQSLTLIATANQGSEATYESGFVIDKFPISRPNLTFSTLTVSNMSPEDSSIYLCSVEGGSVGTQYFGPGTRLLVL.

This rearrangement joins TRBV28 to TRBJ2-1, with 7 nucleotides matching TRBD1. The CDR3 sequence is 15 residues long. Germline V gene sequence: CDR1 MDHEN, CDR2 SYDVKM. The J segment lost 6 bases and the V segment lost 3 bases, leaving 8 bases of the junction unmatched. The CDR3 region is CASSLGDRVRNEQFF. Written as DNA, the CDR3 is TGTGCCAGCAGTTTGGGAGACAGGGTACGCAATGAGCAGTTCTTC.

This clone was seen only a few times. This sequence joins TRBV7-9 and TRBJ2-7; 14 positions match TRBD2. The CDR3 extends over 17 amino acids. V shed 2 bases and J 3 bases; nucleotides not matched to a gene: 6. Germline CDR1 and CDR2: SEHNR and FQNEAQ (reference sequence). DNA for the CDR3: TGTGCCAGCAGCTTACCAATCGGGACTAGCGGGAGCTACGAGCAGTACTTC. Residues: CASSLPIGTSGSYEQYF. Full variable domain (missing parts from reference TRBV7-9 and TRBJ2-7): DTGVSQNPRHKITKRGQNVTFRCDPISEHNRLYWYRQTLGQGPEFLTYFQNEAQLEKSRLLSDRFSAERPKGSFSTLEIQRTEQGDSAMYLCASSLPIGTSGSYEQYFGPGTRLTVT.

The J gene is TRBJ2-7, the V gene TRBV28, with D perhaps matching TRBD2 (6 bases). The germline V and J ends were trimmed by 3 bases and 5 bases, with 11 bases remaining between them. Looked up from germline, CDR1 is MDHEN and CDR2 is SYDVKM. This CDR3 spans 13 amino acids. CDR3 DNA: TGTGCCAGCAGTTTCTTATCGGGGGACGAGCAGTACTTC. It codes for CASSFLSGDEQYF.

This clone was seen only a few times. The rearrangement links TRBV21-1 to TRBJ1-1. TRBV21-1 is reported as a pseudogene. The CDR3 contains 15 residues. The CDR3 DNA reads as TGTGCCAGCAGCCAACGACGGCGGATGAACACTGAAGCTTTCTTT. Its translation: CASSQRRRMNTEAFF.

J is TRBJ2-7 and V is TRBV15, with 7 bases identical to TRBD1. This CDR3 region has 14 residues. The germline V gene encodes CDR1 LNHNV and CDR2 YYDKDF (reference sequence). Trimming at V came to 6 bases and at J to 3 bases, leaving 8 bases not matched to a gene. CDR3 protein: CATSTGAVRYEQYF. The CDR3 region has the DNA TGTGCCACCAGTACAGGGGCCGTTCGCTACGAGCAGTACTTC.

The CDR3 protein is CSVVFQGAVLNTEAFF. CDR3 bases: TGCAGCGTTGTCTTCCAGGGGGCTGTTCTGAACACTGAAGCTTTCTTT. This sequence joins TRBV29-1 and TRBJ1-1; 8 bases match TRBD1. V lost 4 bases to trimming and J lost 0 bases; unmatched junction nucleotides: 10. The CDR3 extends over 16 amino acids. From germline, CDR1 is SQVTM and CDR2 ANQGSEA.

V gene TRBV7-8 combines with J gene TRBJ2-2; 16 nucleotides align to TRBD2. V dropped 5 bases and J dropped 3; count of bases not matched to a gene: 9. The CDR3 is 19 residues long. Looked up from germline, CDR1 is SGHVS and CDR2 is FQNEAQ. The CDR3 DNA reads as TGTGCCAGCAGCCCCCCGGGACTAGCGGGAGGGCAGGACACCGGGGAGCTGTTTTTT. Translated, it gives CASSPPGLAGGQDTGELFF.

The CDR3 DNA reads as TGCGCCAGCAGCCAGGGGGGTCCACGGGAGGGCACAGATACGCAGTATTTT. It encodes CASSQGGPREGTDTQYF. This chain connects TRBV4-3 to TRBJ2-3; 7 bases are a match to TRBD2. The V gene's germline CDR1 is LGHNA and CDR2 YSLEER. The CDR3 spans 17 residues. The trim removed 3 bases at V and 1 base at J, leaving 10 bases unmatched.